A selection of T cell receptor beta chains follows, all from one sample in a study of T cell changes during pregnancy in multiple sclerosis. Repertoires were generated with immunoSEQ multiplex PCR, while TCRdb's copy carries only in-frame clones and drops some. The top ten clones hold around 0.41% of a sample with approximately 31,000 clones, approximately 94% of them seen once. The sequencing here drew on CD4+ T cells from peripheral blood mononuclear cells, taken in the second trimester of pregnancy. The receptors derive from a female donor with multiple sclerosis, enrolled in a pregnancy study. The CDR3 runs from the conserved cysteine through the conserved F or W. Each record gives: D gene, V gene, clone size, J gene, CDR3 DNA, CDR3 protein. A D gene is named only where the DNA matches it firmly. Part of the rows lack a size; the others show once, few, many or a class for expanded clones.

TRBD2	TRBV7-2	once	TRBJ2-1	TGTGCCAGCAGCTTGGTCGGGACTAGCCACAATGAGCAGTTCTTC	CASSLVGTSHNEQFF
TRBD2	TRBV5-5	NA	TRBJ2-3	TGTGCCAGCAGCTTCGGGCTAGCGGGAGGCACAGATACGCAGTATTTT	CASSFGLAGGTDTQYF
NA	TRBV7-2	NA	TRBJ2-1	TGTGCCAGCAGCTCTATGGGCCAAGTCAAGAGCAATGAGCAGTTCTTC	CASSSMGQVKSNEQFF
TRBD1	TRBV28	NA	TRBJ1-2	TGTGCCAGCAGTTTATACGGACAGGGGGGCGGAAACTATGGCTACACCTTC	CASSLYGQGGGNYGYTF
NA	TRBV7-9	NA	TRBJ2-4	TGTGCCAGCACCCCTCCAGGGTCGGGGGACATTCAGTACTTC	CASTPPGSGDIQYF
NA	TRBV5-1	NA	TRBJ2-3	TGCGCCAGCAGCCCCAGATGGGATACGCAGTATTTT	CASSPRWDTQYF
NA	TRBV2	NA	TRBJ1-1	TGTGCCAGCAGTGAACCTTCTGAAGCTTTCTTT	CASSEPSEAFF
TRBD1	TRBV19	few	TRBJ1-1	TGTGCCAGTGGACACAGGGGGCTTAACACTGAAGCTTTCTTT	CASGHRGLNTEAFF
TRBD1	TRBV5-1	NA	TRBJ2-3	TGCGCCAGCAGCTTGGCCGTGACAGGGGGCGGGACAGATACGCAGTATTTT	CASSLAVTGGGTDTQYF
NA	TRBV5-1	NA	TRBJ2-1	TGCGCCAGCAGCCAGGGGACCTTGAATGAGCAGTTCTTC	CASSQGTLNEQFF
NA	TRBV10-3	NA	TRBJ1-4	TGTGCCATCAGTGACAGGGTTGAAACTAATGAAAAACTGTTTTTT	CAISDRVETNEKLFF
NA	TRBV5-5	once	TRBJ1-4	TGTGCCAGCAGCCCCCGACAGGCTAATGAAAAACTGTTTTTT	CASSPRQANEKLFF
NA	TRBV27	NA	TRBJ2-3	TGTGCCAGCAGTTTGTCAACTTTGGCAGATACGCAGTATTTT	CASSLSTLADTQYF
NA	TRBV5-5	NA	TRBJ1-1	TGTGCCAGCAGCCCCCGAGGTAACACTGAAGCTTTCTTT	CASSPRGNTEAFF
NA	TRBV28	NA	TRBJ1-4	TGTGCCATTGGGGGAGGCGAAAAACTGTTTTTT	CAIGGGEKLFF
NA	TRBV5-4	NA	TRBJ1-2	TGTGCCAGCAGCCTACCTCTACCCAGGGTTGGCGGCTACACCTTC	CASSLPLPRVGGYTF
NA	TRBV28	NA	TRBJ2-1	TGTGCCAGCAGTACGATTCACAGGGAGAGAGGTTACAATGAGCAGTTCTTC	CASSTIHRERGYNEQFF
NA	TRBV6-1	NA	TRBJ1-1	TGTGCCAGCAGCCCGGGGGGGACTGAAGCTTTCTTT	CASSPGGTEAFF
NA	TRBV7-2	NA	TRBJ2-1	TGTGCCAGCAGCTTCCGGTACAATGAGCAGTTCTTC	CASSFRYNEQFF
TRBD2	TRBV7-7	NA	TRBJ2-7	TGTGCCAGCAGCTTACAAGCGGGACCGACCTACGAGCAGTACTTC	CASSLQAGPTYEQYF
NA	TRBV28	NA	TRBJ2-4	TGTGCCAGCAGTACCCCGGGTACCAAAAACATTCAGTACTTC	CASSTPGTKNIQYF
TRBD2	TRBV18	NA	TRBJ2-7	TGTGCCAGCTCACGAGGATCGGGAGGGAAAGCCTACGAGCAGTACTTC	CASSRGSGGKAYEQYF
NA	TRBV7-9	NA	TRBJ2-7	TGTGCCAGCAGCCGTAGAGGCGAGCAGTACTTC	CASSRRGEQYF
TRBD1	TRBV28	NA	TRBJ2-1	TGTGCCAGCAGCCTCGGGACAGCGACGGGGAATGAGCAGTTCTTC	CASSLGTATGNEQFF
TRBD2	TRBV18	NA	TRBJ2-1	TGTGCCAGCTCACCACTAGCGGGAGTCGATGAGCAGTTCTTC	CASSPLAGVDEQFF
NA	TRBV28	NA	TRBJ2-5	TGTGCCAGCAGTCTCCCCCCGGAGACCCAGTACTTC	CASSLPPETQYF
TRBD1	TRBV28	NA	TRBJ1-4	TGTGCCAGCAGTCCGGGACAGGGGTCTGAAAAACTGTTTTTT	CASSPGQGSEKLFF
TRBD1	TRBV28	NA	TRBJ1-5	TGTGCCAGCAGTACTGACAGGGTAGGCAATCAGCCCCAGCATTTT	CASSTDRVGNQPQHF
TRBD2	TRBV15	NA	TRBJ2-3	TGTGCCACCAGCCCTCTCGGGACTAGCGGGACTCCTGTCACAGATACGCAGTATTTT	CATSPLGTSGTPVTDTQYF